This entry is about one T cell receptor beta chain. Its antigen is currently unknown. MiXCR, run by TCRdb on the RACE reads, gives a single entry per CDR3 protein. The repertoire holds approximately 260,000 distinct CDR3 sequences, with about 8.1% as singletons. The data were obtained in a study of human T cells and chemical hapten exposure. Study-level background: Patients having alopecia areata, totalis or universalis were mostly female. Overall study results and limits: The number of TCRs above 1 in 1000 frequency did not change after DPC sensitization.

Trimming at V came to 1 base and at J to 4 bases, leaving 3 bases not matched to a gene. Germline CDR1 LGHNT, CDR2 FRNRAP. The CDR3 is 15 amino acids. The time point: pre-sensitization, week 0. The treatment: therapeutic diphenylcyclopropenone sensitization with weekly scalp DPC. Alopecia patients deemed DPC-suitable, aged 18 to 70, excluding pregnancy. Sequences were derived from whole blood, sampled in connection with sensitization to the hapten diphenylcyclopropenone (DPC). This clonotype originated in a woman in her forties with alopecia areata. Some clones in this sample may be carry-over from other donors' samples. The J gene is TRBJ2-2, the V gene TRBV12-5, with 7 positions matching TRBD2. CDR3 coding DNA: TGTGCTAGTGGTTTGGGTGCTAGCGGCACCGGGGAGCTGTTTTTT. Protein sequence: CASGLGASGTGELFF.